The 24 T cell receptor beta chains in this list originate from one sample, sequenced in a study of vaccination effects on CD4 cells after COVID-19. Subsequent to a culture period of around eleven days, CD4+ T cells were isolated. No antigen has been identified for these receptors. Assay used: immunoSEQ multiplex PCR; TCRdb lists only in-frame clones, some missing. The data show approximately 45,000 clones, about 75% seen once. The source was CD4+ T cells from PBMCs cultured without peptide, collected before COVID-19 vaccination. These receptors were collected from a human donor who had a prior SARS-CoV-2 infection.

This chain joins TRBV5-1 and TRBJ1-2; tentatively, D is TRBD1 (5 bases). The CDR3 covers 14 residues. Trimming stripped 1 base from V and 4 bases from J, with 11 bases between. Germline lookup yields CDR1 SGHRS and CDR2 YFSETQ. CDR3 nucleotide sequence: TGCGCCAGCAGCTTGACTGGACAAGCCTATGGCTACACCTTC. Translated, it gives CASSLTGQAYGYTF.

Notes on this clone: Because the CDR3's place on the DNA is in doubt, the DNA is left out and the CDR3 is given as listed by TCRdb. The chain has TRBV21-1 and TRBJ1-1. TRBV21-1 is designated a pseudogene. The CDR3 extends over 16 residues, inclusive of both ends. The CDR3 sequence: CASSKVALGTLGWAFF.

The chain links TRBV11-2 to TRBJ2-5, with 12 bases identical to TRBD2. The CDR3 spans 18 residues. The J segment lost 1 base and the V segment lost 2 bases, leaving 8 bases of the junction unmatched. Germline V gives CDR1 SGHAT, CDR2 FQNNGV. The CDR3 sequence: CASSLIGSSGGGQETQYF. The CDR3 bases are TGTGCCAGCAGCTTAATTGGGTCTAGCGGGGGGGGCCAAGAGACCCAGTACTTC.

CDR3 DNA sequence: TGTGCCAGCTCACCACCGACCGCTTCCGGCTACACCTTC. It yields the protein CASSPPTASGYTF. This chain connects TRBV18 to TRBJ1-2; D unresolved. Trimming took 0 bases from V and 8 from J, leaving 10 bases between them. Per germline, CDR1 KGHSH and CDR2 LQKENI. The CDR3 length is 13 residues.

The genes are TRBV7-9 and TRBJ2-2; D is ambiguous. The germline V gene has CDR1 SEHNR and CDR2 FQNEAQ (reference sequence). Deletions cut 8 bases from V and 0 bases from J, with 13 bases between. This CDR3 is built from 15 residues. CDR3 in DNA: TGTGCCAGCCGGTCCCACAGTTCGAACACCGGGGAGCTGTTTTTT. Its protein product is CASRSHSSNTGELFF.

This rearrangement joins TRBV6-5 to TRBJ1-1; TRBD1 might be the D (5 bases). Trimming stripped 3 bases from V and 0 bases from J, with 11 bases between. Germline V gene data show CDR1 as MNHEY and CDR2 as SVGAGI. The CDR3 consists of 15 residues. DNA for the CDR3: TGTGCCAGCAGTTATCTTGGGGCTATGAACACTGAAGCTTTCTTT. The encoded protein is CASSYLGAMNTEAFF.

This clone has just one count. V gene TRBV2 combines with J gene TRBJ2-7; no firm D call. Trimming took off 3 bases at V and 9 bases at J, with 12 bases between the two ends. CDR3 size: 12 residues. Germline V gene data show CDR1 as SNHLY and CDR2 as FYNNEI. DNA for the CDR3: TGTGCCAGCAGTGATTATCGTCCGAGGCAGTACTTC. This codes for CASSDYRPRQYF.

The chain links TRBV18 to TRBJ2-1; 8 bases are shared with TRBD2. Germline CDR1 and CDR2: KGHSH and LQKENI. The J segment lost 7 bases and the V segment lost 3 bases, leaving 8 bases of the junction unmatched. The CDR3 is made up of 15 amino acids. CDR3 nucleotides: TGTGCCAGCTCACCCAGCGGGGGCTCGGGGAATGAGCAGTTCTTC. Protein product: CASSPSGGSGNEQFF.

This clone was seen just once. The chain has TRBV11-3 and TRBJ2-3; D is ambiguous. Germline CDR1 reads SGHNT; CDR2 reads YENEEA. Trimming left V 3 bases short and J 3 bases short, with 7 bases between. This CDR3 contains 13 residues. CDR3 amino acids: CASSFVRTDTQYF. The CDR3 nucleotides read TGTGCCAGCAGCTTTGTACGGACAGATACGCAGTATTTT.

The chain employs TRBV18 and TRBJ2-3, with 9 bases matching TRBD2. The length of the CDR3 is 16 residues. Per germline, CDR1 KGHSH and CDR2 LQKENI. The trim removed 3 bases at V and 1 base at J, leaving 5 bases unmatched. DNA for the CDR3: TGTGCCAGCTCACCCTACTCTAGCGGGGGCACAGATACGCAGTATTTT. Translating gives CASSPYSSGGTDTQYF.

The CDR3 is CASGNTGAYEKLFF. The CDR3 DNA follows: TGTGCCAGCGGCAACACTGGGGCCTATGAAAAACTGTTTTTT. This rearrangement joins TRBV2 to TRBJ1-4; D is possibly TRBD1 (5 bases). Germline assignment: CDR1 SNHLY and CDR2 FYNNEI. CDR3 size: 14 residues. V gave up 8 bases and J gave up 6 bases, with 16 bases separating them.

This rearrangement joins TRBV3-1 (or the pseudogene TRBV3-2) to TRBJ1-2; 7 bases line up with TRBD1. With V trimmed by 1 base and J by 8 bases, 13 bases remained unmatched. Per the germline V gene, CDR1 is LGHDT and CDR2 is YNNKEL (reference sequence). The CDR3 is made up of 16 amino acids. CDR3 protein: CASSQASGGDRGGYTF. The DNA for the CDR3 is TGTGCCAGCAGCCAAGCGTCCGGGGGGGACAGAGGAGGCTACACCTTC.

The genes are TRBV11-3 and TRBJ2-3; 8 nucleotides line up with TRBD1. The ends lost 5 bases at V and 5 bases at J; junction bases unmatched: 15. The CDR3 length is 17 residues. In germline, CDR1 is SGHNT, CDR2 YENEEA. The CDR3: CASSPSSHRTGRDTQYF. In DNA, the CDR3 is TGTGCCAGCAGCCCGTCCTCCCATCGGACAGGGCGAGATACGCAGTATTTT.

This CDR3 is CASSNRGYGEKLFF. The DNA of the CDR3 is TGTGCCAGCAGTAACAGGGGATACGGTGAAAAACTGTTTTTT. V and J are TRBV6-5 and TRBJ1-4, with 7 bases aligning to TRBD1. There are 14 residues in the CDR3. After removal of 5 bases from V and 7 bases from J, the junction contained 7 bases not matched to a gene. From germline, CDR1 is MNHEY and CDR2 SVGAGI.

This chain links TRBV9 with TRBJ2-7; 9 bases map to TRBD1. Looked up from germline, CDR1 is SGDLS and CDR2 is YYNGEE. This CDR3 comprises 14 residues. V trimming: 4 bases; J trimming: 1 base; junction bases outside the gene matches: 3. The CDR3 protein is CASSPGTGSYEQYF. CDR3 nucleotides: TGTGCCAGCAGCCCCGGGACAGGGTCCTACGAGCAGTACTTC.

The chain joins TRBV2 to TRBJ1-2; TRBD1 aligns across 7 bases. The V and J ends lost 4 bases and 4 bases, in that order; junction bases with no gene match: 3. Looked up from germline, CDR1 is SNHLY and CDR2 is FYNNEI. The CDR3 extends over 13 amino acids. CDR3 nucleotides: TGTGCCAGCAGTGCAGGACAGGCCTATGGCTACACCTTC. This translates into CASSAGQAYGYTF.

CDR3 nucleotide sequence: TGTGCCAGCAGAGAGGACAGGCTGAGATATAGCAATCAGCCCCAGCATTTT. This sequence encodes CASREDRLRYSNQPQHF. The chain uses TRBV6-4 and TRBJ1-5; TRBD1 aligns across 7 bases. J was trimmed by 0 bases and V by 6 bases; bases with no gene match: 11. The CDR3 sequence is 17 residues long. In germline, CDR1 is MRHNA, CDR2 SNTAGT.

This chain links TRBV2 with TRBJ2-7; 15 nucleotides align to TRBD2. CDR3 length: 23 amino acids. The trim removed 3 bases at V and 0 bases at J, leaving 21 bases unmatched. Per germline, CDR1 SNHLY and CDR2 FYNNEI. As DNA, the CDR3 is TGTGCCAGCAGTGAGAAGTCGGCCTTATTTGGACTAGCGGGAGGGCGTCACTCCTACGAGCAGTACTTC. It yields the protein CASSEKSALFGLAGGRHSYEQYF.

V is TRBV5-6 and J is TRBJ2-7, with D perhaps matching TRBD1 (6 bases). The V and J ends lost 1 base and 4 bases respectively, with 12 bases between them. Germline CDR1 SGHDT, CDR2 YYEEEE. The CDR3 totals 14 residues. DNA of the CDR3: TGTGCCAGCAGCTTGTGGGGGCCGGGTTACGAGCAGTACTTC. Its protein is CASSLWGPGYEQYF.

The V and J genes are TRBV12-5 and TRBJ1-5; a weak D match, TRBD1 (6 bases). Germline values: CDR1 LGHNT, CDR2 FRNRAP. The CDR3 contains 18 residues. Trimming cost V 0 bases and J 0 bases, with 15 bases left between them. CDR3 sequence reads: CASGLVLGRGSSNQPQHF. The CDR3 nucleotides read TGTGCTAGTGGTTTGGTATTGGGCAGGGGATCTAGCAATCAGCCCCAGCATTTT.

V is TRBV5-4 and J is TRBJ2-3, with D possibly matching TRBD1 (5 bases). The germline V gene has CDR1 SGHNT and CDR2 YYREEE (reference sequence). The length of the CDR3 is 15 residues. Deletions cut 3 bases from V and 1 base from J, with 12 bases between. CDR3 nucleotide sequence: TGTGCCAGCAGCTCTCCAATGACAGGCACAGATACGCAGTATTTT. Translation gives CASSSPMTGTDTQYF.

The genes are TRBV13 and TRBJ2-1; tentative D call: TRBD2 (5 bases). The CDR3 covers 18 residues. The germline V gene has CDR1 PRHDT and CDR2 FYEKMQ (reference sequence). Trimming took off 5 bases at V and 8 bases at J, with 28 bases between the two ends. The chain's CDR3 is CASSPTGPPDSEYDEQFF. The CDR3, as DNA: TGTGCCAGCAGCCCGACCGGACCCCCGGACTCCGAGTACGATGAGCAGTTCTTC. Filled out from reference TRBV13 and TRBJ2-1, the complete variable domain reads AAGVIQSPRHLIKEKRETATLKCYPIPRHDTVYWYQQGPGQDPQFLISFYEKMQSDKGSIPDRFSAQQFSDYHSELNMSSLELGDSALYFCASSPTGPPDSEYDEQFFGPGTRLTVL.

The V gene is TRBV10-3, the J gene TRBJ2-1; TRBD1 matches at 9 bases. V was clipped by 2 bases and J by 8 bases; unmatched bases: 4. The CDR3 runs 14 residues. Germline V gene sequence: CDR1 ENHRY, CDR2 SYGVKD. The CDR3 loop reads CAISETGGFDEQFF. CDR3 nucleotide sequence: TGTGCCATCAGTGAGACAGGGGGCTTCGATGAGCAGTTCTTC.

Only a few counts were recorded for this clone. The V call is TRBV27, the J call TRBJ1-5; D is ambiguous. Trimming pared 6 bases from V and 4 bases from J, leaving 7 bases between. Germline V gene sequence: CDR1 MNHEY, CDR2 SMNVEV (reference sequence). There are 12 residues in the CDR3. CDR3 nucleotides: TGTGCCAGCAGGGGTGGGAATCAGCCCCAGCATTTT. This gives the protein CASRGGNQPQHF.